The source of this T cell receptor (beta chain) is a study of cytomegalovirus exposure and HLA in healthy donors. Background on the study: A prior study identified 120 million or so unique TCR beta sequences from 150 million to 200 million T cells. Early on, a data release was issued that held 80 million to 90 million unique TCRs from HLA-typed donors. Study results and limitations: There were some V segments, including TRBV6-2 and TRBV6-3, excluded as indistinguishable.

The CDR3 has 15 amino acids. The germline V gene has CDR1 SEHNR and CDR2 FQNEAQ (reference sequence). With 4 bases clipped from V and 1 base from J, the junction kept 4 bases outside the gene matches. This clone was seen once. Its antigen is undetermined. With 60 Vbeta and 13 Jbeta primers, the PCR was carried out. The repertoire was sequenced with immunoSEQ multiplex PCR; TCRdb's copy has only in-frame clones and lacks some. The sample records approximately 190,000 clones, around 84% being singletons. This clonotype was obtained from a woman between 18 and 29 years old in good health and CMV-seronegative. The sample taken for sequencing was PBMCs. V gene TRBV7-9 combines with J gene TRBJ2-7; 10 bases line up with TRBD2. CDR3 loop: CASSSQLAGSYEQYF. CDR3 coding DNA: TGTGCCAGCAGCTCACAACTAGCGGGGTCCTACGAGCAGTACTTC.